This T cell receptor beta chain was observed in a study of blood T cell repertoires in COVID-19. Study information: The samples span acute and convalescent COVID-19 from the United States, Italy and Spain.

The CDR3 runs 17 residues. Germline-derived CDR1 and CDR2 are SGHNT and YYREEE (reference sequence). Unmatched junction bases numbered 11, after V lost 4 bases and J lost 4 bases. Data came from immunoSEQ multiplex PCR; TCRdb stores just in-frame clones and leaves some out. Of approximately 270,000 clones in the sample, 75% to 90% were seen once. Cohort placement rested on clinical history that participants reported themselves. This TCR was sampled from a woman aged 25 to 45 who had recovered from COVID-19. Sample: PBMCs or T cells enriched from blood (not recorded which). The V gene is TRBV5-4, the J gene TRBJ1-1; TRBD1 aligns across 12 bases. The CDR3 protein is CASSAARDRGLRTEAFF. The CDR3 DNA reads as TGTGCCAGCAGCGCCGCCCGGGACAGGGGGCTACGCACTGAAGCTTTCTTT. The full variable domain, with the rest looked up from reference TRBV5-4 and TRBJ1-1, is ETGVTQSPTHLIKTRGQQVTLRCSSQSGHNTVSWYQQALGQGPQFIFQYYREEENGRGNFPPRFSGLQFPNYSSELNVNALELDDSALYLCASSAARDRGLRTEAFFGQGTRLTVV.